The 8 T cell receptor beta chains in this list originate from one sample, sequenced in a study of beta chain features in type 1 diabetes. Notes on the study in general: For Type 1 diabetes patients, all four CD4+ subsets carried TCRB CDR3s that were moderately but significantly shorter.

Their recognized antigens are unknown. The entirety of the isolated RNA underwent reverse transcription, so expressed TCRB transcripts were sequenced. Method: immunoSEQ multiplex PCR; TCRdb's copy keeps in-frame clones and lacks some. The sample lists around 140,000 clones; roughly 10% were seen once. Sequencing was done on a sample of central memory CD4+ T cells from blood. The receptor set was obtained from a man younger than 45 with type 1 diabetes.

The rearrangement joins TRBV28 to TRBJ1-1; weak D call: TRBD1 (6 bases). The V and J ends lost 6 bases and 1 base respectively, with 12 bases between them. CDR1 and CDR2 from the germline V gene are MDHEN and SYDVKM. The CDR3 runs to 14 residues. The CDR3 protein is CASRQGPQNTEAFF. The DNA for the CDR3 is TGTGCCAGCAGACAGGGACCGCAGAACACTGAAGCTTTCTTT. The full variable domain, completed using reference TRBV28 and TRBJ1-1, is DVKVTQSSRYLVKRTGEKVFLECVQDMDHENMFWYRQDPGLGLRLIYFSYDVKMKEKGDIPEGYSVSREKKERFSLILESASTNQTSMYLCASRQGPQNTEAFFGQGTRLTVV.

This clone appeared a few times. The rearrangement uses TRBV18 and TRBJ1-6; 7 bases line up with TRBD1. Germline CDR1 KGHSH, CDR2 LQKENI. This CDR3 is 14 amino acids long. V was pared by 3 bases and J by 11 bases, with 7 bases of the junction left unmatched. CDR3 region: CASSPDRVAAPLHF. The DNA for the CDR3 is TGTGCCAGCTCACCTGACAGGGTAGCGGCACCCCTCCACTTT.

The gene calls are TRBV7-2 and TRBJ2-5; 10 bases align to TRBD2. Trimming at V came to 0 bases and at J to 2 bases, leaving 3 bases not matched to a gene. The CDR3 runs to 16 residues. Germline CDR1 and CDR2: SGHTA and FQGNSA. The CDR3 nucleotides are TGTGCCAGCAGCTTAGCGGTTAGCGGGGGGCAAGAGACCCAGTACTTC. Translating gives CASSLAVSGGQETQYF.

This clone was seen a few times. The chain employs TRBV7-9 and TRBJ2-3, with TRBD1 matching over 9 bases. V lost 3 bases, J lost 4 bases, and 11 bases stayed unmatched. The germline V gene encodes CDR1 SEHNR and CDR2 FQNEAQ (reference sequence). The CDR3 consists of 17 residues. The CDR3 is CASSFLPGQGRADTQYF. The CDR3 DNA reads as TGTGCCAGCAGCTTCCTACCGGGACAGGGAAGGGCAGATACGCAGTATTTT.

There are a few counts of this clone. The chain uses TRBV5-1 and TRBJ2-7, with TRBD2 identical over 11 bases. The CDR3 covers 16 residues. Losses at the gene ends were 6 bases for V and 0 bases for J; bases not matched to a gene: 8. Germline V gene lookup returns CDR1 SGHRS and CDR2 YFSETQ. The CDR3 DNA is TGCGCCAGCAAGGCTAGCGGGGGGCCCAGCTCCTACGAGCAGTACTTC. It translates to CASKASGGPSSYEQYF.

The chain combines TRBV18 with TRBJ1-2; 7 positions match TRBD1. The CDR3 has 12 amino acids. The germline V gene has CDR1 KGHSH and CDR2 LQKENI. The ends lost 3 bases at V and 7 bases at J; junction bases unmatched: 2. CDR3 sequence: CASSPDRAGYTF. The DNA of the CDR3 is TGTGCCAGCTCACCTGACAGGGCTGGCTACACCTTC.

A few counts support this clone. The chain combines TRBV5-6 with TRBJ1-2; TRBD1 matches 7 bases. Germline-derived CDR1 and CDR2 are SGHDT and YYEEEE. This CDR3 has 14 amino acids. The trim removed 1 base at V and 3 bases at J, leaving 3 bases unmatched. CDR3 sequence (DNA): TGTGCCAGCAGCTTGACAGGGGCCGACTATGGCTACACCTTC. The encoded protein is CASSLTGADYGYTF. The complete variable domain, with remaining parts taken from reference TRBV5-6 and TRBJ1-2, reads DAGVTQSPTHLIKTRGQQVTLRCSPKSGHDTVSWYQQALGQGPQFIFQYYEEEERQRGNFPDRFSGHQFPNYSSELNVNALLLGDSALYLCASSLTGADYGYTFGSGTRLTVV.

The chain joins TRBV10-2 to TRBJ2-5, with 7 bases fitting TRBD1. This CDR3 region has 14 residues. Germline loops: CDR1 WSHSY, CDR2 SAAADI. With 6 bases clipped from V and 4 bases from J, the junction kept 8 bases outside the gene matches. CDR3 bases: TGCGCCAGCAGCCGGACAGGCAACTCAGAGACCCAGTACTTC. Its translation is CASSRTGNSETQYF.